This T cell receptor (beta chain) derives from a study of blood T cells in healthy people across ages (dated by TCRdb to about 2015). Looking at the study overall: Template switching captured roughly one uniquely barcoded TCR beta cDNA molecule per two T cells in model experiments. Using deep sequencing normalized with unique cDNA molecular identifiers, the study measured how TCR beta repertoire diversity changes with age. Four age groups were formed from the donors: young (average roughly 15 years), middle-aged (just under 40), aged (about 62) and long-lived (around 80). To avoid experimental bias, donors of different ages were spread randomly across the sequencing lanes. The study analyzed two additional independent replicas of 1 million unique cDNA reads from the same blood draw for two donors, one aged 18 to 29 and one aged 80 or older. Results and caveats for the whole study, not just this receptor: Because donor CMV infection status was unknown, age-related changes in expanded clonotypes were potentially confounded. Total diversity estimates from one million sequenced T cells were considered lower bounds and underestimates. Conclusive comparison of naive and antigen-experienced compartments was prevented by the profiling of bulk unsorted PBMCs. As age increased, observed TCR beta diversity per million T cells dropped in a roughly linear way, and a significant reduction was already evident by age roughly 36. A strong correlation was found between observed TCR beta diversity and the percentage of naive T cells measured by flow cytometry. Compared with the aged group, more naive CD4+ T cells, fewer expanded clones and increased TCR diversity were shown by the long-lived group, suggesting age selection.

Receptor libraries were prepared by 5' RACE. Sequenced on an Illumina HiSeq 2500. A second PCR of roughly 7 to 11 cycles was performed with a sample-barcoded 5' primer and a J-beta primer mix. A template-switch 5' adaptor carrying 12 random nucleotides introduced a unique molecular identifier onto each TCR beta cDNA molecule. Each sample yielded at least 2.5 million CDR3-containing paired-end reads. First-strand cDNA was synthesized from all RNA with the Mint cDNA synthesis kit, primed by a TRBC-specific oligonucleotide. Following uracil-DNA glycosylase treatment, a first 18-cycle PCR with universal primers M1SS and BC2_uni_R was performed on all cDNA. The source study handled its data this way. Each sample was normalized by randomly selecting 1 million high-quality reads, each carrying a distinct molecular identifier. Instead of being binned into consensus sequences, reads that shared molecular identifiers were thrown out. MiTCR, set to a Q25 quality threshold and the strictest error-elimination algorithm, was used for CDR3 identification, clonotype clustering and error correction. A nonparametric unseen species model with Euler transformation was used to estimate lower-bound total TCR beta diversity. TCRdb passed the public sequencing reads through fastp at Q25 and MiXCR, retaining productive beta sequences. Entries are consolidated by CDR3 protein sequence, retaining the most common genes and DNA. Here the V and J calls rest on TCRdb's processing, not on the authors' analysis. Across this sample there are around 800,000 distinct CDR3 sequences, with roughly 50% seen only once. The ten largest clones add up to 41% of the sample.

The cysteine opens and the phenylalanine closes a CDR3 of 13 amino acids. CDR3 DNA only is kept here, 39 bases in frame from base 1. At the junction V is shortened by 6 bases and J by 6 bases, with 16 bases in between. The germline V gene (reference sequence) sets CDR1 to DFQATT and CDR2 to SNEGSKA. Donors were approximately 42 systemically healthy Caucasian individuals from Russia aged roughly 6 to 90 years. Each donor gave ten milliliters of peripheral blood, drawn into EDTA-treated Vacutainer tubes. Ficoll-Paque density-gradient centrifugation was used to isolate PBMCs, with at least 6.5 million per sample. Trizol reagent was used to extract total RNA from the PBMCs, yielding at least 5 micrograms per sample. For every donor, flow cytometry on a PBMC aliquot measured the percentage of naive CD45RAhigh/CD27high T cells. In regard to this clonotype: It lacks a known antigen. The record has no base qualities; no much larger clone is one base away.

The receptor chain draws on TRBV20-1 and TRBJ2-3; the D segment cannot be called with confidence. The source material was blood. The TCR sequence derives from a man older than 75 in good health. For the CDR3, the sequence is CSAEGRSRDTQYF. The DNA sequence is TGCAGTGCGGAAGGGCGGTCTAGGGATACGCAGTATTTT.